This section outlines one T cell receptor (beta chain) sequence together with its context. Antigen unknown. These data come from a study of OX40 agonist ivuxolimab in advanced cancers. The CDR3 has 16 residues. CDR1 and CDR2 from the germline V gene are SGDLS and YYNGEE. Between the trimmed V and J ends, which lost 0 bases and 0 bases, there was a span of 11 bases. Exclusion applied to patients with autoimmune disease history or systemic immunosuppression. Study outcomes and limitations: Both CD4+ and CD8+ T cell populations in blood had undergone clonal expansion by week 6 at 0.1 to 3.0 mg/kg.

This table comes from immunoSEQ multiplex PCR, and its TCRdb copy is limited to in-frame clones, with some not included. The sample has about 86,000 clones; 70% to 90% are singletons. This TCR was recovered from an adult with an advanced solid tumor such as melanoma, head and neck, liver or kidney cancer. The V gene is TRBV9, the J gene TRBJ2-3, with D hard to call. Sample: CD4+ or CD8+ T cells sorted from blood, taken in a trial of the OX40 agonist ivuxolimab. The CDR3 loop is CASSVVSGTSTDTQYF. The DNA for the CDR3 is TGTGCCAGCAGCGTAGTGTCGGGTACTAGCACAGATACGCAGTATTTT.